Listed below are T cell receptor beta chains from one sample, sequenced in a study of response to subunit inactivated influenza vaccine. TCRdb redid the calling of the RT-PCR reads with MiXCR, one entry per CDR3 protein. This sample has fewer than 700,000 distinct CDR3 sequences; 13% occur once, and the top ten carry about an eighth. The sequences come from PBMCs from blood, collected roughly 6 weeks after vaccination. The receptors here all came from a man between 45 and 60 years old who received an inactivated influenza vaccine. Both conserved end residues are part of each CDR3. Each record gives: D gene, clone size, V gene, J gene, CDR3 DNA, CDR3 protein. A D gene is named only where the DNA matches it firmly. Only part of the rows carry a size: once, few, many, or a class if the clone is expanded.

d_call: TRBD2
clone_size: .
v_call: TRBV4-3
j_call: TRBJ2-1
cdr3_nt: TGCGCCAGCAGCCAAGATAGTTGGACTAGTCGCGTCAATGAGCAGTTCTTC
cdr3_aa: CASSQDSWTSRVNEQFF

d_call: .
clone_size: few
v_call: TRBV15
j_call: TRBJ2-7
cdr3_nt: TGTGCCACCAGCAGAGGGTTGGGCTACGAGCAGTACTTC
cdr3_aa: CATSRGLGYEQYF

d_call: .
clone_size: few
v_call: TRBV9
j_call: TRBJ2-2
cdr3_nt: TGTGCCAGCAGCGTTGTAGCGGATAACACCGGGGAGCTGTTTTTT
cdr3_aa: CASSVVADNTGELFF

d_call: TRBD2
clone_size: few
v_call: TRBV12-3/TRBV12-4
j_call: TRBJ2-3
cdr3_nt: TGTGCCAGCAGTTTGTACTTAGCGGGAGTGGCAGATACGCAGTATTTT
cdr3_aa: CASSLYLAGVADTQYF

d_call: .
clone_size: .
v_call: TRBV5-6
j_call: TRBJ2-7
cdr3_nt: TGTGCCAGCAGCTCTGCAGCCTACTACGAGCAGTACTTC
cdr3_aa: CASSSAAYYEQYF

d_call: .
clone_size: many
v_call: TRBV2
j_call: TRBJ2-5
cdr3_nt: TGTGCCAGCAGAGAACGACGGAAAGAGACCCAGTACTTC
cdr3_aa: CASRERRKETQYF

d_call: .
clone_size: few
v_call: TRBV7-9
j_call: TRBJ2-3
cdr3_nt: TGTGCCAGCTTTACCCCCCCAGATACGCAGTATTTT
cdr3_aa: CASFTPPDTQYF

d_call: .
clone_size: few
v_call: TRBV10-3
j_call: TRBJ2-1
cdr3_nt: TGTGCCATCAGTGAGTGGGACTCGGGTGACAATGAGCAGTTCTTC
cdr3_aa: CAISEWDSGDNEQFF

d_call: .
clone_size: few
v_call: TRBV12-3/TRBV12-4
j_call: TRBJ2-4
cdr3_nt: TGTGCCAGCAGCCACCCCGGAGCGCTAGCCAAAAACATTCAGTACTTC
cdr3_aa: CASSHPGALAKNIQYF

d_call: .
clone_size: few
v_call: TRBV6-8
j_call: TRBJ2-1
cdr3_nt: TGTGCCAGCAGTTACTCGAGGCTCCCGGATAACAATGAGCAGTTCTTC
cdr3_aa: CASSYSRLPDNNEQFF

d_call: .
clone_size: .
v_call: TRBV5-6
j_call: TRBJ2-6
cdr3_nt: TGTGCCAGCTTGACACGCTCTGGGGCCAACGTCCTGACTTTC
cdr3_aa: CASLTRSGANVLTF

d_call: .
clone_size: once
v_call: TRBV19
j_call: TRBJ2-1
cdr3_nt: TGTGCCAGTAGTTCAAAAGGGGTGAATGAGCAGTTCTTC
cdr3_aa: CASSSKGVNEQFF

d_call: .
clone_size: .
v_call: TRBV7-9
j_call: TRBJ2-2
cdr3_nt: TGTGCCAGCAGGCCCCGGGGGCTATCCGGGGAGCTGTTTTTT
cdr3_aa: CASRPRGLSGELFF

d_call: TRBD1
clone_size: .
v_call: TRBV20-1
j_call: TRBJ1-6
cdr3_nt: TGCAGTGCTAGAGCTCGGACAGGGAGCTCCTATAATTCACCCCTCCACTTT
cdr3_aa: CSARARTGSSYNSPLHF

d_call: .
clone_size: few
v_call: TRBV11-1
j_call: TRBJ2-2
cdr3_nt: TGTGCCAGCAGCTTACCCCCCTTCGCGAGTGGGTCGAACACCGGGGAGCTGTTTTTT
cdr3_aa: CASSLPPFASGSNTGELFF

d_call: TRBD2
clone_size: few
v_call: TRBV7-3
j_call: TRBJ2-3
cdr3_nt: TGTGCCAGCAGCTTAACCCTACGTGGTAGCGGGAGGGCATCAGATACGCAGTATTTT
cdr3_aa: CASSLTLRGSGRASDTQYF

d_call: .
clone_size: .
v_call: TRBV11-2
j_call: TRBJ2-3
cdr3_nt: TGTGCCAGCAGCCCCGCCGGGAGAGACACAGATACGCAGTATTTT
cdr3_aa: CASSPAGRDTDTQYF

d_call: .
clone_size: .
v_call: TRBV10-2
j_call: TRBJ1-5
cdr3_nt: TGCGCCAGCAGTCCCCCCCCAACAGGGTCCTCTCAGCCCCAGCATTTT
cdr3_aa: CASSPPPTGSSQPQHF

d_call: .
clone_size: .
v_call: TRBV6-2/TRBV6-3
j_call: TRBJ2-4
cdr3_nt: TGTGCCAGCACTAAAACCCCAGGAGAGGGGCTCTTGGACATTCAGTACTTC
cdr3_aa: CASTKTPGEGLLDIQYF

d_call: TRBD1
clone_size: many
v_call: TRBV6-1
j_call: TRBJ2-7
cdr3_nt: TGTGCCAGCAGTCGCGTAAGACAGGGGGCGGGGGAGCAGTACTTC
cdr3_aa: CASSRVRQGAGEQYF

d_call: .
clone_size: .
v_call: TRBV6-6
j_call: TRBJ2-7
cdr3_nt: TGTGCCAGCAGTTACGGGGGGGCAGGGGAGCAGTACTTC
cdr3_aa: CASSYGGAGEQYF

d_call: TRBD1
clone_size: once
v_call: TRBV7-9
j_call: TRBJ2-1
cdr3_nt: TGTGCCAGCAGCCCGACCGGGACAGGGAGAAATGAGCAGTTCTTC
cdr3_aa: CASSPTGTGRNEQFF

d_call: .
clone_size: many
v_call: TRBV7-2
j_call: TRBJ2-5
cdr3_nt: TGTGCCAGCAGCTTTCTAGAGAACGGAGAGACCCAGTACTTC
cdr3_aa: CASSFLENGETQYF

d_call: .
clone_size: .
v_call: TRBV13
j_call: TRBJ2-7
cdr3_nt: TGTGCCAGCAGCTTTTCCAGCGGCTCACCCTACGAGCAGTACTTC
cdr3_aa: CASSFSSGSPYEQYF

d_call: .
clone_size: few
v_call: TRBV12-3/TRBV12-4
j_call: TRBJ1-2
cdr3_nt: TGTGCCAGCACCCCTCGCGTCGCAGGGCCGGGTGGCTACACCTTC
cdr3_aa: CASTPRVAGPGGYTF

d_call: .
clone_size: .
v_call: TRBV28
j_call: TRBJ2-4
cdr3_nt: TGTGCCAGCAGTTTATCTGAATTCAGGGAGATAGCCAAAAACATTCAGTACTTC
cdr3_aa: CASSLSEFREIAKNIQYF

d_call: .
clone_size: few
v_call: TRBV7-2
j_call: TRBJ2-7
cdr3_nt: TGTGCCAGCAGCTCCACAGGGTACCTCGGCGAGCAGTACTTC
cdr3_aa: CASSSTGYLGEQYF

d_call: .
clone_size: .
v_call: TRBV4-1
j_call: TRBJ1-2
cdr3_nt: TGCGCCAGCAGCCAAGATGCCCCCATGCCGGTGGGCTACACCTTC
cdr3_aa: CASSQDAPMPVGYTF

d_call: .
clone_size: many
v_call: TRBV25-1
j_call: TRBJ2-5
cdr3_nt: TGTGCCAGCAGTGAAGGCAGGGTCCTCCAAGAGACCCAGTACTTC
cdr3_aa: CASSEGRVLQETQYF

d_call: .
clone_size: .
v_call: TRBV7-8
j_call: TRBJ2-1
cdr3_nt: TGTGCCAGCTCGAAGGGTAACGTCTACAATGAGCAGTTCTTC
cdr3_aa: CASSKGNVYNEQFF

d_call: TRBD1
clone_size: many
v_call: TRBV20-1
j_call: TRBJ2-1
cdr3_nt: TGCAGTGCTCCCGCAGGGGGCGCGTCGGACAATGAGCAGTTCTTC
cdr3_aa: CSAPAGGASDNEQFF

d_call: TRBD1
clone_size: few
v_call: TRBV7-9
j_call: TRBJ2-5
cdr3_nt: TGTGCCAGCAGCCACAGGGGTGTGGAGACCCAGTACTTC
cdr3_aa: CASSHRGVETQYF

d_call: .
clone_size: many
v_call: TRBV15
j_call: TRBJ2-1
cdr3_nt: TGTGCCACCAGCACAGGTGGGGGCCCCTACAATGAGCAGTTCTTC
cdr3_aa: CATSTGGGPYNEQFF

d_call: .
clone_size: few
v_call: TRBV3-1
j_call: TRBJ1-2
cdr3_nt: TGTGCCAGCAGCCAAGTGGGATCCGCTGGCGGGGGCTACACCTTC
cdr3_aa: CASSQVGSAGGGYTF

d_call: TRBD2
clone_size: few
v_call: TRBV7-6
j_call: TRBJ2-1
cdr3_nt: TGTGCCAGCAGCTTAGCCCTTAGCGGGAACAATGAGCAGTTCTTC
cdr3_aa: CASSLALSGNNEQFF

d_call: .
clone_size: once
v_call: TRBV14
j_call: TRBJ1-1
cdr3_nt: TGTGCCAGCAGCCAAGATGCTCGGGCCACTGAAGCTTTCTTT
cdr3_aa: CASSQDARATEAFF

d_call: .
clone_size: .
v_call: TRBV27
j_call: TRBJ2-7
cdr3_nt: TGTGCCAGCAGTTACCGTATGAACTACGAGCAGTACTTC
cdr3_aa: CASSYRMNYEQYF

d_call: .
clone_size: .
v_call: TRBV3-1
j_call: TRBJ2-1
cdr3_nt: TGTGCCAGCAGCCAAGCACTAGCCCCAGGGGAGCAGTTCTTC
cdr3_aa: CASSQALAPGEQFF

d_call: TRBD2
clone_size: .
v_call: TRBV7-2
j_call: TRBJ2-2
cdr3_nt: TGTGCCAGCAGCTCTAGCGGGGGGACGAACACCGGGGAGCTGTTTTTT
cdr3_aa: CASSSSGGTNTGELFF

d_call: TRBD1
clone_size: .
v_call: TRBV11-2
j_call: TRBJ1-1
cdr3_nt: TGTGCCAGCCTAACCTACCGGGACAGTCCTGAAGCTTTCTTT
cdr3_aa: CASLTYRDSPEAFF

d_call: TRBD1
clone_size: few
v_call: TRBV5-1
j_call: TRBJ2-7
cdr3_nt: TGCGCCAGCAGCTTGTGGCAGGGGGAAACCTACGAGCAGTACTTC
cdr3_aa: CASSLWQGETYEQYF

d_call: .
clone_size: few
v_call: TRBV20-1
j_call: TRBJ2-5
cdr3_nt: TGCAGTGCTAGAGGGGACCCAGCTTCCCAGTACTTC
cdr3_aa: CSARGDPASQYF

d_call: .
clone_size: .
v_call: TRBV5-1
j_call: TRBJ2-7
cdr3_nt: TGCGCCAGCAGCTCGTGGTCAGGGAGGCCCTCCTACGAGCAGTACTTC
cdr3_aa: CASSSWSGRPSYEQYF

d_call: TRBD1
clone_size: .
v_call: TRBV5-1
j_call: TRBJ2-5
cdr3_nt: TGCGCCAGCAGCCCACGACCTATCCAGGGGGCCATGGGTTTAGAGACCCAGTACTTC
cdr3_aa: CASSPRPIQGAMGLETQYF

d_call: TRBD2
clone_size: few
v_call: TRBV9
j_call: TRBJ2-5
cdr3_nt: TGTGCCAGCAGCGTAGCCTCGGGAGGGCCGGGAGAGACCCAGTACTTC
cdr3_aa: CASSVASGGPGETQYF

d_call: .
clone_size: .
v_call: TRBV4-3
j_call: TRBJ2-3
cdr3_nt: TGCGCCAGCTCCGGGGCGGGGCGAGACACAGATACGCAGTATTTT
cdr3_aa: CASSGAGRDTDTQYF

d_call: .
clone_size: few
v_call: TRBV10-3
j_call: TRBJ1-1
cdr3_nt: TGTGCCATCAGTGAATGGGGCAGTGAAGCTTTCTTT
cdr3_aa: CAISEWGSEAFF

d_call: TRBD2
clone_size: many
v_call: TRBV12-3/TRBV12-4
j_call: TRBJ2-1
cdr3_nt: TGTGCCAGCAGTCCGAGTTTAGCGGGGCCGTACAATGAGCAGTTCTTC
cdr3_aa: CASSPSLAGPYNEQFF

d_call: .
clone_size: many
v_call: TRBV3-1
j_call: TRBJ1-6
cdr3_nt: TGTGCCAGCAGCCAAGATCTTCCGGGGTTTAATTCACCCCTCCACTTT
cdr3_aa: CASSQDLPGFNSPLHF

d_call: .
clone_size: few
v_call: TRBV12-3/TRBV12-4
j_call: TRBJ1-5
cdr3_nt: TGTGCCAGCAGTTTAACCCTCGGGCAGCCCCAGCATTTT
cdr3_aa: CASSLTLGQPQHF

d_call: .
clone_size: many
v_call: TRBV12-3/TRBV12-4
j_call: TRBJ2-2
cdr3_nt: TGTGCCAGCAGTCCCCAGTCCGCGCGCACCGGGGAGCTGTTTTTT
cdr3_aa: CASSPQSARTGELFF

d_call: TRBD2
clone_size: many
v_call: TRBV20-1
j_call: TRBJ2-3
cdr3_nt: TGCAGTGCTAGTTCTGGGACTAGCGGGAGAGGAGATACGCAGTATTTT
cdr3_aa: CSASSGTSGRGDTQYF

d_call: .
clone_size: few
v_call: TRBV9
j_call: TRBJ2-1
cdr3_nt: TGTGCCAGCAGCGTAGGTTCCCGAGGAACGTACAATGAGCAGTTCTTC
cdr3_aa: CASSVGSRGTYNEQFF

d_call: .
clone_size: .
v_call: TRBV20-1
j_call: TRBJ2-2
cdr3_nt: TGCAGTGCCGTCTGGCAGCACTCGAACACCGGGGAGCTGTTTTTT
cdr3_aa: CSAVWQHSNTGELFF

d_call: TRBD2
clone_size: .
v_call: TRBV20-1
j_call: TRBJ2-1
cdr3_nt: TGCTGCGCCGTCTGGGCACTCGGGGGGGCCTCCTACAATGAGCAGTTCTTC
cdr3_aa: CCAVWALGGASYNEQFF